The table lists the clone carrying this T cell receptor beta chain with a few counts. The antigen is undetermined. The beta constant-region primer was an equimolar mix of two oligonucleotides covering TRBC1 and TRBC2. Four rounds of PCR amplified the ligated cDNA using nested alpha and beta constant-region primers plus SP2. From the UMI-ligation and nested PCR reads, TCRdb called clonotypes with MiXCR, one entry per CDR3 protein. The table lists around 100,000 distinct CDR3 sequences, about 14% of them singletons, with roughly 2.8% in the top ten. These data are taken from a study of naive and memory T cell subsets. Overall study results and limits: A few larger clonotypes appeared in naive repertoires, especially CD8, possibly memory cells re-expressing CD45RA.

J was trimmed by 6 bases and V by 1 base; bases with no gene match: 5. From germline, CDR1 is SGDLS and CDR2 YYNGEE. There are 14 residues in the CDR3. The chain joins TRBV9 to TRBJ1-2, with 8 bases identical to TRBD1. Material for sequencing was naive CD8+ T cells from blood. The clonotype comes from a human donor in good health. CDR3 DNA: TGTGCCAGCAGCGTACAGGGGGCGCGGGATGGCTACACCTTC. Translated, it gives CASSVQGARDGYTF. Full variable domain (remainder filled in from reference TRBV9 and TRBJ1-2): DSGVTQTPKHLITATGQRVTLRCSPRSGDLSVYWYQQSLDQGLQFLIQYYNGEERAKGNILERFSAQQFPDLHSELNLSSLELGDSALYFCASSVQGARDGYTFGSGTRLTVV.